The 2 T cell receptor beta chains listed next were all sequenced from one sample in a study of cytomegalovirus exposure and HLA in healthy donors. Vbeta (60) and Jbeta (13) primers were used in the PCR. Sequencing was performed with immunoSEQ multiplex PCR; in TCRdb, only in-frame clones are kept and a portion is missing. Of some 130,000 clones in the sample, 79% are singletons; the top ten hold 5% to 8.5%. Sequenced input: PBMCs. The receptors shown here come from a man aged 35-49 years in good health and CMV-seropositive.

V is TRBV6-5 and J is TRBJ1-1, with D maybe TRBD1 (6 bases). This CDR3 spans 14 amino acids. Trimming pared 6 bases from V and 3 bases from J, leaving 14 bases between. Germline V gene lookup returns CDR1 MNHEY and CDR2 SVGAGI. The CDR3 DNA reads as TGTGCCAGCAGGCAACAGGGTGGGGACACTGAAGCTTTCTTT. It encodes CASRQQGGDTEAFF.

The chain joins TRBV7-2 to TRBJ2-3, with TRBD2 matching 11 bases. This CDR3 spans 17 amino acids. Germline V gives CDR1 SGHTA, CDR2 FQGNSA. V gave up 5 bases and J gave up 2 bases; unmatched junction bases: 9. CDR3 residues: CASSRGRLAGNTDTQYF. Here the CDR3 DNA reads TGTGCCAGCAGCCGAGGGCGACTAGCGGGGAACACAGATACGCAGTATTTT.